This is a list of T cell receptor beta chains from one sample in a study of molecular identifiers for immune sequencing clone quantification. TCRdb reprocessed the PCR reads via MiXCR and lists one record per CDR3 protein. The table shows around 320,000 distinct CDR3 sequences, with about 22% occurring only once. The sequencing input was naive CD8+ T cells from blood, with Jurkat cell RNA spiked in. Receptors were obtained from a human donor in good health. Some libraries in this study had Jurkat cell RNA spiked in. Both conserved end residues are part of each CDR3. Each record gives: V gene, J gene, D gene, clone size, CDR3 DNA, CDR3 protein. The D gene is left open where the match is weak. Clone size is given for some rows only: seen once, a few or many times, or a class if the clone is expanded.

v_call: TRBV4-1
j_call: TRBJ2-3
d_call: NA
clone_size: NA
cdr3_nt: TGCGCCAGCAGCCAAGACGTAAGCGGGTATAGCACAGATACGCAGTATTTT
cdr3_aa: CASSQDVSGYSTDTQYF

v_call: TRBV20-1
j_call: TRBJ2-3
d_call: NA
clone_size: NA
cdr3_nt: TGCAGTGCTAGAGGGAGGGGACTCAGCACAGATACGCAGTATTTT
cdr3_aa: CSARGRGLSTDTQYF

v_call: TRBV27
j_call: TRBJ1-5
d_call: NA
clone_size: few
cdr3_nt: TGTGCCAGCCAGAAAACCGGGAATAGCAATCAGCCCCAGCATTTT
cdr3_aa: CASQKTGNSNQPQHF

v_call: TRBV13
j_call: TRBJ1-1
d_call: NA
clone_size: few
cdr3_nt: TGTGCCAGCTGGGGAAAGAACACTGAAGCTTTCTTT
cdr3_aa: CASWGKNTEAFF

v_call: TRBV16
j_call: TRBJ1-2
d_call: NA
clone_size: many
cdr3_nt: TGTGCCAGCAGCCAATCTACCCCTAATGGCTACACCTTC
cdr3_aa: CASSQSTPNGYTF

v_call: TRBV12-5
j_call: TRBJ2-5
d_call: TRBD2
clone_size: many
cdr3_nt: TGTGCTAGTGGTTTGCCAAACAGGGATTATCTAGCGGGGGGCCAAGAGACCCAGTACTTC
cdr3_aa: CASGLPNRDYLAGGQETQYF

v_call: TRBV28
j_call: TRBJ2-5
d_call: TRBD2
clone_size: NA
cdr3_nt: TGTGCCAGCAGTTTAGCTAGCGGGAGGATCCAAGAGACCCAGTACTTC
cdr3_aa: CASSLASGRIQETQYF

v_call: TRBV7-8
j_call: TRBJ1-1
d_call: NA
clone_size: few
cdr3_nt: TGTGCCAGCAGCTTAGCGCAGAGGGGCCCCACTGAAGCTTTCTTT
cdr3_aa: CASSLAQRGPTEAFF

v_call: TRBV12-3/TRBV12-4
j_call: TRBJ2-3
d_call: TRBD1
clone_size: few
cdr3_nt: TGTGCCAGCAGTTCTAGACAGGGTCCAGATACGCAGTATTTT
cdr3_aa: CASSSRQGPDTQYF

v_call: TRBV15
j_call: TRBJ1-5
d_call: NA
clone_size: NA
cdr3_nt: TGTGCCACCAGCAGTAGTGATCAGCCCCAGCATTTT
cdr3_aa: CATSSSDQPQHF

v_call: TRBV19
j_call: TRBJ2-3
d_call: NA
clone_size: NA
cdr3_nt: TGTGCCAGCTCGGGTGGTTGGGACCGGGCAGATACGCAGTATTTT
cdr3_aa: CASSGGWDRADTQYF

v_call: TRBV10-1
j_call: TRBJ2-2
d_call: NA
clone_size: few
cdr3_nt: TGCGCCAGCAGTGATTCGTACGGCGGGGAGCTGTTTTTT
cdr3_aa: CASSDSYGGELFF

v_call: TRBV20-1
j_call: TRBJ2-3
d_call: NA
clone_size: many
cdr3_nt: TGCAGTGCTGCCCTCCTAGACCAGCCTAGAGATACGCAGTATTTT
cdr3_aa: CSAALLDQPRDTQYF

v_call: TRBV4-1
j_call: TRBJ2-7
d_call: NA
clone_size: NA
cdr3_nt: TGCGCCAGCAGCCAGGGGAAAGGGTCCTACGAGCAGTACTTC
cdr3_aa: CASSQGKGSYEQYF

v_call: TRBV27
j_call: TRBJ1-1
d_call: NA
clone_size: NA
cdr3_nt: TGTGCCAGCAGTTTTCAGGTGAACACTGAAGCTTTCTTT
cdr3_aa: CASSFQVNTEAFF

v_call: TRBV19
j_call: TRBJ2-7
d_call: TRBD1
clone_size: few
cdr3_nt: TGTGCCAGTAGTATCTGGAGACAGGGGGGAACCTACGAGCAGTGCTTC
cdr3_aa: CASSIWRQGGTYEQCF

v_call: TRBV12-3/TRBV12-4
j_call: TRBJ2-3
d_call: NA
clone_size: NA
cdr3_nt: TGTGCCAGCAGTCCGACAGGGACTAGTCTCTTGGATACGCAGTATTTT
cdr3_aa: CASSPTGTSLLDTQYF

v_call: TRBV4-3
j_call: TRBJ2-7
d_call: NA
clone_size: NA
cdr3_nt: TGCGCCAGCAGCCAATTCAAGGGGGTTTACGAGCAGTACTTC
cdr3_aa: CASSQFKGVYEQYF

v_call: TRBV19
j_call: TRBJ2-5
d_call: TRBD2
clone_size: NA
cdr3_nt: TGTGCCAGTCGCGTTGTTCCGGGCGGGAGTGTGGAGACCCAGTGCTTC
cdr3_aa: CASRVVPGGSVETQCF

v_call: TRBV7-9
j_call: TRBJ2-5
d_call: NA
clone_size: NA
cdr3_nt: TGTGCCAGCAGCTTAGCGTTTAGTGAGACCCGGTACTTC
cdr3_aa: CASSLAFSETRYF

v_call: TRBV29-1
j_call: TRBJ2-3
d_call: NA
clone_size: many
cdr3_nt: TGCAGCGTTGACCCCCCCGGGACAACAGATACGCAGTATTTT
cdr3_aa: CSVDPPGTTDTQYF

v_call: TRBV20-1
j_call: TRBJ1-5
d_call: TRBD1
clone_size: NA
cdr3_nt: TGCAGTGCTAGACGAGGGACAGGGTATAGCAATCAGCCCCAGCATTTT
cdr3_aa: CSARRGTGYSNQPQHF

v_call: TRBV6-2/TRBV6-3
j_call: TRBJ2-7
d_call: TRBD1
clone_size: NA
cdr3_nt: TGTGCCAGCAGCCGACTGATACAGGGGGGTAAGGAGCAGTACTTC
cdr3_aa: CASSRLIQGGKEQYF

v_call: TRBV7-2
j_call: TRBJ2-3
d_call: NA
clone_size: many
cdr3_nt: TGTGCCAGCAGCTCCCCCCCGACAGACCCCACAGATACGCAGTATTTT
cdr3_aa: CASSSPPTDPTDTQYF

v_call: TRBV7-9
j_call: TRBJ1-3
d_call: NA
clone_size: many
cdr3_nt: TGTGCCAGAGGAAGTCGCTCTGGAAACACCATATATTTT
cdr3_aa: CARGSRSGNTIYF

v_call: TRBV29-1
j_call: TRBJ2-3
d_call: TRBD2
clone_size: many
cdr3_nt: TGCAGCGCTCAGATAGCGGGAGAATTAGATACGCAGTATTTT
cdr3_aa: CSAQIAGELDTQYF

v_call: TRBV7-9
j_call: TRBJ1-1
d_call: NA
clone_size: NA
cdr3_nt: TGTGCCAGCAGCTTAGTTGTTCGACCAACTGAAGCTTTCTTT
cdr3_aa: CASSLVVRPTEAFF

v_call: TRBV6-2/TRBV6-3
j_call: TRBJ1-1
d_call: TRBD1
clone_size: many
cdr3_nt: TGTGCCAGCAGTTTGACAGGGCTCAACACTGAAGCTTTCTTT
cdr3_aa: CASSLTGLNTEAFF